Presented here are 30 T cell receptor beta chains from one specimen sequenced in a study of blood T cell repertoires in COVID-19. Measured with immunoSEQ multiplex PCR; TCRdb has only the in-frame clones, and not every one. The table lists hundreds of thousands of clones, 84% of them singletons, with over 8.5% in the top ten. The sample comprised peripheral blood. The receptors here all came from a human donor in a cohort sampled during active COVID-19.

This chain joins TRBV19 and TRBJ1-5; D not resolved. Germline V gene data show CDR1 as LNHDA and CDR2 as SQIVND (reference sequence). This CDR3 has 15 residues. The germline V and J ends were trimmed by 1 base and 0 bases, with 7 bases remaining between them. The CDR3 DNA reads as TGTGCCAGTAGTATAGGCAGATATAGCAATCAGCCCCAGCATTTT. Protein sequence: CASSIGRYSNQPQHF.

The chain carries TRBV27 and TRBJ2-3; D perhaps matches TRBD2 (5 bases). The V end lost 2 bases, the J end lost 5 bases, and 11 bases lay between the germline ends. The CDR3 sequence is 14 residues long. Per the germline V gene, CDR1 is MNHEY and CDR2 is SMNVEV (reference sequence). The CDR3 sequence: CASSLIGVGDTQYF. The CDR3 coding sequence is TGTGCCAGCAGTTTAATCGGGGTGGGAGATACGCAGTATTTT.

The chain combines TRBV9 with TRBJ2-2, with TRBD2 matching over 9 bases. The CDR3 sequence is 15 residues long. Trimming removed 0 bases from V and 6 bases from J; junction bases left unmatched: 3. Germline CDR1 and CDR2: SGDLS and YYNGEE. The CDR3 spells CASSVVASGAGELFF. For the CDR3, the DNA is TGTGCCAGCAGCGTAGTGGCTAGCGGGGCCGGGGAGCTGTTTTTT.

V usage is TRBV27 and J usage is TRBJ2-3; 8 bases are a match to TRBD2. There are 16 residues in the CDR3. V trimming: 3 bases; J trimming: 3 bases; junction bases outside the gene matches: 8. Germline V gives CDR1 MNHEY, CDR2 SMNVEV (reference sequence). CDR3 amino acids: CASSFIGGGPTDTQYF. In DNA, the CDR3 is TGTGCCAGCAGTTTCATTGGCGGGGGGCCAACAGATACGCAGTATTTT.

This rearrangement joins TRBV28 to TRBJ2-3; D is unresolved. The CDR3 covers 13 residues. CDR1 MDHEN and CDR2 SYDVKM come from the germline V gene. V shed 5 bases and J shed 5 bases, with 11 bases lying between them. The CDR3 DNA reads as TGTGCCAGCAGTGCCCTAAGTGGAGATACGCAGTATTTT. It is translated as CASSALSGDTQYF.

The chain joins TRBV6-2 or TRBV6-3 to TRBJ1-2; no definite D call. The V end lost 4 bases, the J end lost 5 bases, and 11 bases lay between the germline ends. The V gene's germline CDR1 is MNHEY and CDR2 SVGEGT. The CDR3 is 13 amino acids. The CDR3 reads CASSSDGVYGYTF. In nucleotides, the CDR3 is TGTGCCAGCAGTTCCGACGGGGTTTATGGCTACACCTTC.

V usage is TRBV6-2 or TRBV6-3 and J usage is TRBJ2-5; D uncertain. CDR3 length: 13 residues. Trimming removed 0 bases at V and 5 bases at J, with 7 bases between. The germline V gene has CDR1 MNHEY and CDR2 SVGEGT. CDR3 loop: CASSYSAQETQYF. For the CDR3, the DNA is TGTGCCAGCAGTTACTCGGCCCAGGAGACCCAGTACTTC.

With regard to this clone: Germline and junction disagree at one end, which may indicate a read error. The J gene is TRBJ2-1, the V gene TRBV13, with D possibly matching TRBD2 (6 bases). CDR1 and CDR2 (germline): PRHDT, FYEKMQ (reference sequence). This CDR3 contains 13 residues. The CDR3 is CASSSRTTVKSIF. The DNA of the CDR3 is TGTGCCAGCAGCTCGCGGACTACCGTAAAATCGATCTTC.

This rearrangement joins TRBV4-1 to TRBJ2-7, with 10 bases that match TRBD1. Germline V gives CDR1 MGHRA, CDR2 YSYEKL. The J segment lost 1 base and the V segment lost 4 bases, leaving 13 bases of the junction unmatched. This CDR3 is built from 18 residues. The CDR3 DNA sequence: TGCGCCAGCAGCCCGACCCGAACAGACAGGGGGCGATCCTACGAGCAGTACTTC. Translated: CASSPTRTDRGRSYEQYF.

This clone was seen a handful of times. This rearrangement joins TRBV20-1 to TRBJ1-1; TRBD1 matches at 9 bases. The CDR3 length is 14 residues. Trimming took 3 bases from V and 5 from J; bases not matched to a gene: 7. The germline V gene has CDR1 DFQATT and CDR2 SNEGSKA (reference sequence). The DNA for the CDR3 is TGCAGTGCTAGTCGGGTGACAGGGGGGACTGAAGCTTTCTTT. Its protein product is CSASRVTGGTEAFF.

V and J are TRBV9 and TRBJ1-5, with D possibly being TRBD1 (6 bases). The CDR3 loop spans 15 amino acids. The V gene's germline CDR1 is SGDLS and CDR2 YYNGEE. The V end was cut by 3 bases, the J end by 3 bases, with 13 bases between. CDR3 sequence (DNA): TGTGCCAGCAGCGAGCTGGGACACACCAATCAGCCCCAGCATTTT. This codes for CASSELGHTNQPQHF.

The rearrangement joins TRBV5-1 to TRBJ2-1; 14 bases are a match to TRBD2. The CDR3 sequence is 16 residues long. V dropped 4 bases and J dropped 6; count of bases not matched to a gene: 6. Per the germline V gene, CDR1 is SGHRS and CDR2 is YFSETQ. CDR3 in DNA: TGCGCCAGCAGCGCGGGACTAGCGGGAGAGGGCAATGAGCAGTTCTTC. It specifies CASSAGLAGEGNEQFF.

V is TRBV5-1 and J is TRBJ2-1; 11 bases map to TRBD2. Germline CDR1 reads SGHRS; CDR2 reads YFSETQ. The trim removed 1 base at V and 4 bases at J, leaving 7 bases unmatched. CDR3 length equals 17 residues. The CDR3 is CASSLRLAGGNYNEQFF. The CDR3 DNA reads TGCGCCAGCAGCTTGAGGCTAGCGGGGGGAAATTACAATGAGCAGTTCTTC. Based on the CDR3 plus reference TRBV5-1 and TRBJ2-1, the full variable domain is KAGVTQTPRYLIKTRGQQVTLSCSPISGHRSVSWYQQTPGQGLQFLFEYFSETQRNKGNFPGRFSGRQFSNSRSEMNVSTLELGDSALYLCASSLRLAGGNYNEQFFGPGTRLTVL.

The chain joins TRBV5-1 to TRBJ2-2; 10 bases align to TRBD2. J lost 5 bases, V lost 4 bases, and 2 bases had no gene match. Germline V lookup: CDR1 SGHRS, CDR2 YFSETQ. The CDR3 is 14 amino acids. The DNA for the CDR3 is TGCGCCAGCAGCCGGACTAGCGGAACCGGGGAGCTGTTTTTT. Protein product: CASSRTSGTGELFF.

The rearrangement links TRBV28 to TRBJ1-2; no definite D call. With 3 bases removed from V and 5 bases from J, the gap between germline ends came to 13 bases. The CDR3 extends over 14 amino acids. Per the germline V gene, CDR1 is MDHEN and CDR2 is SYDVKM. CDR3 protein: CASSLRTPSYGYTF. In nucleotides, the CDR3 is TGTGCCAGCAGTTTGCGGACTCCGAGTTATGGCTACACCTTC.

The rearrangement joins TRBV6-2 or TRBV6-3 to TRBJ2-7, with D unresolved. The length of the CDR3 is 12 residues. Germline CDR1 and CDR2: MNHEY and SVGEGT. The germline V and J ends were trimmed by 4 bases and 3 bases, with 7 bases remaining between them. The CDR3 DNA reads TGTGCCAGCAGTTTCGCAGGCTACGAGCAGTACTTC. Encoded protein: CASSFAGYEQYF.

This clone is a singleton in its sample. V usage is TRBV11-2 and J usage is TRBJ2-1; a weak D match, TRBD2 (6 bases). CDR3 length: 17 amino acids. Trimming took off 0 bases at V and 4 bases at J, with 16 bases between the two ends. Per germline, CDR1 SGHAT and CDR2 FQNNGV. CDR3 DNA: TGTGCCAGCAGCTTAGAGATTCGGAGCGGGCCGTACAATGAGCAGTTCTTC. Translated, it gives CASSLEIRSGPYNEQFF.

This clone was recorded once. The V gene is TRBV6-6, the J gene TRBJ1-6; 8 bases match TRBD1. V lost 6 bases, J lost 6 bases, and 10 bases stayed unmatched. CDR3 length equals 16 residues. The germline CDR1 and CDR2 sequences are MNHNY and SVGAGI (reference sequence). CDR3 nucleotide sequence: TGTGCCAGCAGAACAGTTACAGGGGGAGGTAATTCACCCCTCCACTTT. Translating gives CASRTVTGGGNSPLHF.

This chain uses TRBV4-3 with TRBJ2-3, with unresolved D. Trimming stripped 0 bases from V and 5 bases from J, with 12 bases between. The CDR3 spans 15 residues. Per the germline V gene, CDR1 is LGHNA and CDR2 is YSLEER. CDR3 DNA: TGCGCCAGCAGCCAAGATCCCAGGTACGGAGATACGCAGTATTTT. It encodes CASSQDPRYGDTQYF.

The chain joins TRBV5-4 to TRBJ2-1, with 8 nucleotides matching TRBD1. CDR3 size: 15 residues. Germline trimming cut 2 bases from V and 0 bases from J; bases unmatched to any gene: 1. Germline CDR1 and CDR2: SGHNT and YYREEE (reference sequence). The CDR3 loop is CASSFGQGSYNEQFF. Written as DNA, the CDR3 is TGTGCCAGCAGCTTCGGACAGGGCTCCTACAATGAGCAGTTCTTC.

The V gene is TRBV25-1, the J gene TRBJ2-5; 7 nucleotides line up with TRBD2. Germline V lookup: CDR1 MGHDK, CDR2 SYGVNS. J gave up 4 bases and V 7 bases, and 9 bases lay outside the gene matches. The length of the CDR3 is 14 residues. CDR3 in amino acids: CASIGAGPRETQYF. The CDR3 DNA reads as TGTGCCAGCATTGGAGCGGGGCCCCGAGAGACCCAGTACTTC.

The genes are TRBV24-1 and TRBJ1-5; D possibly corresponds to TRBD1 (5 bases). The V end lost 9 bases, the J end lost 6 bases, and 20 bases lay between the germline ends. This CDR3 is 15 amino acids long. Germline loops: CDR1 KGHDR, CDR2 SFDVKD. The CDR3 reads CATWRGIVSGQPQHF. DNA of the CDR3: TGTGCCACCTGGAGGGGTATTGTTAGCGGTCAGCCCCAGCATTTT.

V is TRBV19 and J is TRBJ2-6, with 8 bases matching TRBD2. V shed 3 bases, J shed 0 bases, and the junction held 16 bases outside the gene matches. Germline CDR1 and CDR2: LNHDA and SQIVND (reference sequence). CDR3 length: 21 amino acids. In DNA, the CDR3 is TGTGCCAGTAGTATTGCTTCCCCGGGAGGGGGGACCCCCTCTGGGGCCAACGTCCTGACTTTC. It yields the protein CASSIASPGGGTPSGANVLTF.

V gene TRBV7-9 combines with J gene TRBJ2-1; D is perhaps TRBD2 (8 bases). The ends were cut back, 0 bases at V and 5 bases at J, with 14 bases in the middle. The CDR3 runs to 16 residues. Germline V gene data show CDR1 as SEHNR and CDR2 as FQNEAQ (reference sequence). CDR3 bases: TGTGCCAGCAGCTTAGCCGGGACTAGGGGGCACAATGAGCAGTTCTTC. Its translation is CASSLAGTRGHNEQFF. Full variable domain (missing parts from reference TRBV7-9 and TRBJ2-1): DTGVSQNPRHKITKRGQNVTFRCDPISEHNRLYWYRQTLGQGPEFLTYFQNEAQLEKSRLLSDRFSAERPKGSFSTLEIQRTEQGDSAMYLCASSLAGTRGHNEQFFGPGTRLTVL.

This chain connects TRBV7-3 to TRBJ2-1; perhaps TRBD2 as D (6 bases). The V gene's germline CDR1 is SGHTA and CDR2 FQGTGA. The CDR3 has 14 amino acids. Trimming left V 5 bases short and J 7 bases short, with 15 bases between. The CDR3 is CASSGTLPGNEQFF. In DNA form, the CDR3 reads TGTGCCAGCAGCGGGACTCTCCCTGGAAATGAGCAGTTCTTC.

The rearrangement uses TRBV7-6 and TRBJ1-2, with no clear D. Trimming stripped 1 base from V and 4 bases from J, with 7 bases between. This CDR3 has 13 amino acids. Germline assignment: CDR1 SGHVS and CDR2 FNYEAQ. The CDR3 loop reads CASSLGPVYGYTF. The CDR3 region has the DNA TGTGCCAGCAGCTTAGGTCCCGTCTATGGCTACACCTTC.

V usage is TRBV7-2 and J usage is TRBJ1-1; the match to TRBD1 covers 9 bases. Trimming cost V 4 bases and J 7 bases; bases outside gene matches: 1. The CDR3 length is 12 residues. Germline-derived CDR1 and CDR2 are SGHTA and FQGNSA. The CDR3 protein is CASSSTGGEAFF. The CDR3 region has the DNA TGTGCCAGCAGCTCGACAGGGGGTGAAGCTTTCTTT.

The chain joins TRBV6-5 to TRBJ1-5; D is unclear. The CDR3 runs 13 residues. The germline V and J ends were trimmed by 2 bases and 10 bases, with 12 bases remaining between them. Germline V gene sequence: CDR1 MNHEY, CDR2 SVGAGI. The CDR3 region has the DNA TGTGCCAGCAGTTACGCGGCCTCGGGTCCCCAGCATTTT. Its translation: CASSYAASGPQHF.

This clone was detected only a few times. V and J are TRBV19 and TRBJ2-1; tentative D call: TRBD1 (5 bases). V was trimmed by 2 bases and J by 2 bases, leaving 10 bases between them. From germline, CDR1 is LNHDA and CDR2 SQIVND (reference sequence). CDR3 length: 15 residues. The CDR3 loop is CASSINRFTYNEQFF. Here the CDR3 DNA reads TGTGCCAGTAGTATAAACAGGTTTACCTACAATGAGCAGTTCTTC.

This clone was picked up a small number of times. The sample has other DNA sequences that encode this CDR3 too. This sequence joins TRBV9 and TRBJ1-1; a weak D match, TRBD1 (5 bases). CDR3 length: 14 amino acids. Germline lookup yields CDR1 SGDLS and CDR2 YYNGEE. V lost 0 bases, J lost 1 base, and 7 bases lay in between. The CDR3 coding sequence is TGTGCCAGCAGCGTAGCGGGGGGGAACACTGAAGCTTTCTTT. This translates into CASSVAGGNTEAFF.